Presented here are 13 T cell receptor beta chains from one specimen sequenced in a study of CD8 T cells in Susac syndrome (dated by TCRdb to between 2017 and 2020). Libraries were built with the immunoSEQ multiplex PCR assay. RNA was extracted using the RNeasy kit, and about 0.5 to 1 ug of the RNA was reverse transcribed with random hexamers. Starting from the raw public reads, TCRdb applied fastp trimming at Q25, assembled clones with MiXCR and retained in-frame beta chains. Rows with a matching CDR3 protein are joined into one entry that keeps the most common DNA and genes. Across this sample there are under 200,000 distinct CDR3 sequences, with roughly 95% seen only once. Clones ranked in the top ten supply about 0.13% of the sample. The source material was CD4+ T cells from PBMCs. The receptors were gathered from a human donor with Susac syndrome.

The V call is TRBV29-1, the J call TRBJ1-1; D is ambiguous. The V and J ends lost 3 bases and 4 bases respectively, with 12 bases between them. The germline V gene encodes CDR1 SQVTM and CDR2 ANQGSEA. This CDR3 has 13 amino acids. This chain's CDR3 is CSVDRQEGTEAFF. CDR3 DNA sequence: TGCAGCGTTGATCGGCAGGAGGGCACTGAAGCTTTCTTT. Complete variable domain (other parts from reference TRBV29-1 and TRBJ1-1): SAVISQKPSRDICQRGTSLTIQCQVDSQVTMMFWYRQQPGQSLTLIATANQGSEATYESGFVIDKFPISRPNLTFSTLTVSNMSPEDSSIYLCSVDRQEGTEAFFGQGTRLTVV.

The V and J genes are TRBV28 and TRBJ2-3; D is unresolved. CDR3 length: 11 amino acids. V lost 2 bases, J lost 9 bases, and 6 bases lay in between. The germline V gene has CDR1 MDHEN and CDR2 SYDVKM. The CDR3 DNA sequence: TGTGCCAGCAGTTTAGGTCCAACGCAGTATTTT. Its protein product is CASSLGPTQYF.

The chain combines TRBV29-1 with TRBJ1-2; TRBD1 aligns across 7 bases. CDR3 length equals 11 residues. The germline gives CDR1 SQVTM, CDR2 ANQGSEA. V lost 3 bases, J lost 5 bases, and 0 bases stayed unmatched. CDR3 protein: CSVETGYGYTF. The CDR3 DNA follows: TGCAGCGTTGAGACAGGGTATGGCTACACCTTC.

This chain joins TRBV15 and TRBJ2-1; 9 positions match TRBD2. CDR1 and CDR2 (germline): LNHNV, YYDKDF (reference sequence). The trim removed 5 bases at V and 7 bases at J, leaving 6 bases unmatched. This CDR3 has 14 residues. The CDR3 here is CATSEGLARNEQFF. The CDR3 DNA is TGTGCCACCAGCGAAGGACTAGCGAGGAATGAGCAGTTCTTC. The whole variable domain, remainder taken from reference TRBV15 and TRBJ2-1, is DAMVIQNPRYQVTQFGKPVTLSCSQTLNHNVMYWYQQKSSQAPKLLFHYYDKDFNNEADTPDNFQSRRPNTSFCFLDIRSPGLGDTAMYLCATSEGLARNEQFFGPGTRLTVL.

The V gene is TRBV18, the J gene TRBJ2-7, with 7 bases aligning to TRBD2. The CDR3 has 14 amino acids. Germline V gene lookup returns CDR1 KGHSH and CDR2 LQKENI. V lost 4 bases and J lost 4; bases outside the gene matches: 7. The CDR3 reads CASSLTSFPYEQYF. The CDR3 DNA reads TGTGCCAGCTCACTGACTAGCTTCCCGTACGAGCAGTACTTC.

V is TRBV28 and J is TRBJ1-2, with TRBD1 identical over 8 bases. This CDR3 has 12 residues. Germline-derived CDR1 and CDR2 are MDHEN and SYDVKM. V gave up 8 bases and J gave up 4 bases; unmatched junction bases: 3. CDR3 DNA sequence: TGTGCCAGCGTTACAGGGGGCTATGGCTACACCTTC. Amino acid sequence: CASVTGGYGYTF.

This chain uses TRBV29-1 with TRBJ2-3; 7 positions agree with TRBD2. This CDR3 has 12 residues. CDR1 and CDR2 (germline): SQVTM, ANQGSEA. V was pared by 7 bases and J by 4 bases, with 5 bases of the junction left unmatched. The CDR3 here is CSDGGRADTQYF. The DNA for the CDR3 is TGCAGCGATGGCGGGAGAGCAGATACGCAGTATTTT.

The chain couples TRBV29-1 to TRBJ2-7; 8 nucleotides agree with TRBD1. Losses at the gene ends were 6 bases for V and 6 bases for J; bases not matched to a gene: 25. The CDR3 loop spans 18 amino acids. Germline V gene sequence: CDR1 SQVTM, CDR2 ANQGSEA. The CDR3 sequence: CSVLKTGRWTGRSGEQYV. The DNA for the CDR3 is TGCAGCGTCCTAAAGACGGGGAGGTGGACAGGGAGGTCAGGCGAGCAGTACGTC.

In this sample, this clonotype turned up a few times. This chain links TRBV6-5 with TRBJ2-7, with 8 nucleotides matching TRBD1. Germline V lookup: CDR1 MNHEY, CDR2 SVGAGI. This CDR3 comprises 12 residues. J was trimmed by 9 bases and V by 2 bases; bases with no gene match: 3. Here the CDR3 reads CASSYTGQGQYF. CDR3 DNA sequence: TGTGCCAGCAGTTACACTGGACAGGGGCAGTACTTC.

In this sample, this clonotype turned up once. The chain is built from TRBV30 and TRBJ2-7; D may match TRBD1 or TRBD2 (6 bases each). Trimming took off 4 bases at V and 5 bases at J, with 15 bases between the two ends. This CDR3 has 13 residues. CDR1 GTSNPN and CDR2 SVGIG come from the germline V gene (reference sequence). The CDR3 loop is CAWMRGEWDEQYF. The CDR3, as DNA: TGTGCCTGGATGAGGGGGGAATGGGACGAGCAGTACTTC.

A word on this clonotype: One end of the junction fails to match germline, which may point to a read error. The chain has TRBV20-1 and TRBJ2-1; TRBD2 aligns across 9 bases. Germline V gene data show CDR1 as DFQATT and CDR2 as SNEGSKA (reference sequence). CDR3 size: 14 residues. CDR3 sequence: CSAGELAGNNEQFF. CDR3 in DNA: TGCAGTGCTGGAGAGCTAGCGGGGAACAATGAGCAGTTCTTC.

The chain recombines TRBV28 with TRBJ2-7; a possible D gene is TRBD2 (6 bases). The CDR3 loop spans 14 amino acids. V lost 1 base to trimming and J lost 0 bases, with 7 bases between them. Germline-derived CDR1 and CDR2 are MDHEN and SYDVKM. As DNA, the CDR3 is TGTGCCAGCAGTTTATCGGAGGGCTCCTACGAGCAGTACTTC. Its protein product is CASSLSEGSYEQYF.

The rearrangement joins TRBV12-3 or TRBV12-4 to TRBJ1-2; maybe TRBD1 (5 bases). This CDR3 is built from 13 residues. Trimming stripped 6 bases from V and 8 bases from J, with 16 bases between. The CDR3 region has the DNA TGTGCCAGCAGCCTCGGGGCGGCTGGGGGCTACACCTTC. This gives the protein CASSLGAAGGYTF.